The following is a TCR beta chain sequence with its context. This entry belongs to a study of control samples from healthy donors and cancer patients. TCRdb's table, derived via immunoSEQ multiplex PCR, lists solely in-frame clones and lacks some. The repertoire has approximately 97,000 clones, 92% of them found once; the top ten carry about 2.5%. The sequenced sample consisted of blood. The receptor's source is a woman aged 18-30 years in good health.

CDR3: CASSPQRQPQHF. In nucleotides, the CDR3 is TGTGCCAGCAGTCCACAGCGGCAGCCCCAGCATTTT. V usage is TRBV6-2 or TRBV6-3 and J usage is TRBJ1-5; no firm D call. CDR3 length: 12 residues. Per the germline V gene, CDR1 is MNHEY and CDR2 is SVGEGT. Trimming took off 5 bases at V and 7 bases at J, with 9 bases between the two ends.